A single T cell receptor (beta chain) is shown here with its context. Its recognized antigen is unknown. Base qualities are missing; no much larger clone stands one base away. Cut back by 1 base and 6 bases, the V and J ends lie 21 bases apart. Reading the germline V gene gives CDR1 SGHTA and CDR2 FQGTGA. Taken from cysteine to phenylalanine, the CDR3 has 17 residues. Only CDR3 DNA is held: 51 bases, read in frame from base 1. The sample belongs to a study of shared clonotypes between healthy human individuals (dated by TCRdb to 2020 to 2021). The study in broad terms: The cohort included three men and a couple of women between 18 and 49 years of age. For each donor, three plates each were used for CD4 naive and CD4 memory, two plates were used for CD8 naive, and one plate was used for CD8 memory. To estimate repertoire size and how much clonotype sharing occurs between individuals, the study deeply sequenced the blood TCR repertoires of five healthy adults. Libraries were prepared and TCR repertoires were sequenced by different laboratories using diverse techniques, in order to increase sequencing depth and limit assay-specific biases. Per donor, leukapheresis produced somewhere between about 0.94 and 8.9 billion PBMCs.

Donors were healthy HIV-negative adults with no recently reported acute infections or vaccinations. Every donor was a Caucasian adult living in Nashville, Tennessee, USA. Magnetic negative selection was used to enrich CD4+ T cells, after which naive cells were positively selected on CD45RA and the negative fraction became the memory subset. Blood was obtained by leukapheresis, after which PBMCs were separated by Ficoll-Histopaque density gradient centrifugation and cryopreserved in liquid nitrogen vapor phase. Purity and quantity of every magnetically sorted T cell population were checked by analytical flow cytometry. Each sorted fraction had its genomic DNA isolated and then quantified by UV absorbance on a Nanodrop 2000c. Results and caveats for the whole study, not just this receptor: Rarefaction of sorted-subset datasets indicated incomplete sequencing despite the large sequencing depth. Estimated clonotype richness was generally larger for naive than for memory subsets. Pairwise subsampling indicated that sequencing depth was expected to affect the degree of clonotype sharing among donors. Sharing across a few donors was observed for 4.5% to 6.5% of naive CD4, over 3% of naive CD8, around 2.5% of memory CD4, and around 0.4% of memory CD8 clonotypes. Compared with non-shared clonotypes, clonotypes shared by all four sorted-subset donors had higher generation probabilities. Sampling was limited to blood, and TCR repertoires in tissue likely differ from TCR repertoires in blood. The genetic and exposure-history diversity represented was limited by the small number of donors.

Using the deep immunoSEQ assay, TCR CDR3 regions were amplified from genomic DNA by multiplex PCR. For each cell subset, the extracted genomic DNA was distributed evenly across all wells of several immunoSEQ 96-well plates, and each plate served as one replicate. For sorted subsets, approximately 190 ng genomic DNA, equal to 30,000 to 35,000 T cell genomes, was loaded into each replicate PCR. Purified libraries were quantified with a Qubit 3.0 fluorometer, sized on a Bioanalyzer 2100, and re-quantified with the KAPA Library Quantification kit. Every immunoSEQ 96-well plate was sequenced on a dedicated single-read 150-cycle Illumina NextSeq 550 flow cell. In the paper's pipeline: Because the immunoSEQ output included only junctional sequences and no quality scores, the filtering could not be the same as the filtering used for full-length reads. To assign V/J genes and CDR3, sequences were annotated using PyIR, a Python wrapper for IgBLAST v1.9, with IMGT germline references. Reads were removed for weak V/J assignments (E-value above 1e-6), missing CDR3, stop codons, out-of-frame junctions, or ambiguous translated residues. V3J clonotypes were defined by identical inferred V gene, J gene, and CDR3 amino acid sequence. The percentage overlap between two repertoires was calculated by dividing the number of shared unique clonotypes by the size of the smaller repertoire. Three approaches were used to assess repertoire richness: RTK rarefaction, the Chao1 estimator, and Recon v2.1 estimates of unobserved clonotypes. For all TCRbeta clonotypes obtained by the gDNA method from a few donors, generation probabilities were computed with OLGA. TCRdb took over this immuneACCESS table, retaining in-frame rearrangements with V and J assigned. Such tables are incomplete; in checked studies, under half of the missing clones stem from an unresolved V gene, and the remainder is unexplained. For V, J and clone size, that table is used; D and trimming come from the DNA. The sample yields over 850,000 clones; about four fifths were counted once. Clones ranked in the top ten supply under 0.65% of the sample.

This clonotype was obtained from a man aged 18-30 years in good health. Some clones in this sample may be carry-over from other donors' samples. The chain uses TRBV7-3 and TRBJ1-2, with a tentative D gene TRBD1 over 5 matching bases. Material for sequencing was memory CD4+ T cells from PBMCs. The cell subset or site label, as the study defines it: CD45RA-negative fraction. The DNA is as follows: TGTGCCAGCAGCTTAAGTGGGGGTTTTTCAGGGCCCCATGGCTACACCTTC. Translated, this gives CASSLSGGFSGPHGYTF.